The 27 T cell receptor beta chains below all came from one sample that was sequenced in a study of vaccination and CD4 T cells after COVID-19. The treatment was: roughly 11-day PBMC culture with coronavirus spike peptide pools or control peptides (ViraFEST assay). It was before the COVID-19 pandemic (2011-2018) that the unexposed donor's CD4+ T cells were collected. Their target antigens are unknown. Sequence data for DNA of cultured CD4+ T cells were generated by the Oncomine TCR Beta short-read assay. TCRdb called the PCR reads again in MiXCR, with one record for every CDR3 protein. Of 7,500 to 10,000 distinct CDR3 sequences listed, around 45% are singletons. The material sequenced was CD4+ T cells from blood, cultured in vitro. The receptors here all came from a human donor in good health.

J is TRBJ1-1 and V is TRBV7-2; D is perhaps TRBD1 (5 bases). CDR3 length: 13 residues. The V end was cut by 5 bases, the J end by 5 bases, with 12 bases between. Germline V gene lookup returns CDR1 SGHTA and CDR2 FQGNSA. The CDR3 sequence: CASSPRRGTEAFF. The CDR3, as DNA: TGTGCCAGCAGCCCAAGGAGGGGTACTGAAGCTTTCTTT.

This chain links TRBV12-5 with TRBJ1-2, with D unclear. The CDR3 consists of 12 residues. Germline CDR1 reads LGHNT; CDR2 reads FRNRAP. Trimming took off 6 bases at V and 6 bases at J, with 11 bases between the two ends. The CDR3 reads CASGPAGDGYTF. The CDR3 nucleotides are TGTGCTAGTGGGCCTGCCGGGGATGGCTACACCTTC.

In this sample, this clonotype turned up once. The rearrangement uses TRBV14 and TRBJ2-7; 7 bases align to TRBD2. The germline V gene encodes CDR1 SGHDN and CDR2 FVKESK. The CDR3 contains 13 residues. V lost 4 bases to trimming and J lost 4 bases; unmatched junction nucleotides: 4. The CDR3 region has the DNA TGTGCCAGCAGCCTGGCGGGAGCTTACGAGCAGTACTTC. Amino acids: CASSLAGAYEQYF.

This chain connects TRBV20-1 to TRBJ2-3, with D perhaps matching TRBD1 (6 bases). The CDR3 runs to 14 residues. Germline V lookup: CDR1 DFQATT, CDR2 SNEGSKA (reference sequence). The V and J ends lost 6 bases and 6 bases respectively, with 19 bases between them. The CDR3 protein is CSATGTTPTDTQYF. The DNA of the CDR3 is TGCAGTGCCACAGGGACCACTCCCACGGATACGCAGTATTTT.

A few counts support this clonotype. The rearrangement joins TRBV20-1 to TRBJ1-2; TRBD1 matches 10 bases. V lost 6 bases, J lost 3 bases, and 7 bases stayed unmatched. The CDR3 is made up of 14 amino acids. Germline values: CDR1 DFQATT, CDR2 SNEGSKA (reference sequence). CDR3 nucleotides: TGCAGTGCCGAGACAGGGGGCGCATACTATGGCTACACCTTC. Translation: CSAETGGAYYGYTF.

This chain connects TRBV7-6 to TRBJ2-3; 7 bases are shared with TRBD2. The CDR3 is 16 amino acids. V dropped 5 bases and J dropped 2; count of bases not matched to a gene: 10. CDR1 is SGHVS, CDR2 FNYEAQ, per germline. In nucleotides, the CDR3 is TGTGCCAGCAGCCCTAGGGCGGGAGTGACCACAGATACGCAGTATTTT. This sequence encodes CASSPRAGVTTDTQYF.

This chain joins TRBV18 and TRBJ2-5, with a tentative D call TRBD1 (6 bases). The CDR3 is 11 amino acids. Looked up from germline, CDR1 is KGHSH and CDR2 is LQKENI. Trimming removed 9 bases at V and 5 bases at J, with 10 bases between. The CDR3 loop is CASRQVETQYF. As DNA, the CDR3 is TGTGCCAGTAGACAGGTGGAGACCCAGTACTTC.

J is TRBJ2-7 and V is TRBV2, with D uncertain. Germline CDR1 and CDR2: SNHLY and FYNNEI. Trimming removed 3 bases from V and 0 bases from J, with 0 bases in between. This CDR3 has 11 amino acids. Written as DNA, the CDR3 is TGTGCCAGCAGTGACTCCTACGAGCAGTACTTC. Amino acid sequence: CASSDSYEQYF. Full variable domain (outside the CDR3, taken from reference TRBV2 and TRBJ2-7): EPEVTQTPSHQVTQMGQEVILRCVPISNHLYFYWYRQILGQKVEFLVSFYNNEISEKSEIFDDQFSVERPDGSNFTLKIRSTKLEDSAMYFCASSDSYEQYFGPGTRLTVT.

The V call is TRBV7-8, the J call TRBJ2-2; the match to TRBD1 covers 7 bases. Germline V gene sequence: CDR1 SGHVS, CDR2 FQNEAQ. The CDR3 totals 15 residues. The J segment lost 5 bases and the V segment lost 0 bases, leaving 3 bases of the junction unmatched. The CDR3 DNA is TGTGCCAGCAGCTTAGCCAGGGGGAATACCGGGGAGCTGTTTTTT. This translates into CASSLARGNTGELFF.

The CDR3 DNA follows: TGCAGCGTTGATATCAACTCTGGAAACACCATATATTTT. Translated, it gives CSVDINSGNTIYF. V usage is TRBV29-1 and J usage is TRBJ1-3; no clear D gene. Trimming left V 3 bases short and J 0 bases short, with 6 bases between. The CDR3 loop spans 13 amino acids. Germline V gives CDR1 SQVTM, CDR2 ANQGSEA.

This chain uses TRBV12-3 or TRBV12-4 with TRBJ1-3; D not resolved. Trimming left V 6 bases short and J 0 bases short, with 6 bases between. The CDR3 loop spans 13 amino acids. For the CDR3, the DNA is TGTGCCAGCAGGTTGAACTCTGGAAACACCATATATTTT. This codes for CASRLNSGNTIYF.

This clonotype was counted only a few times. V is TRBV19 and J is TRBJ2-7; TRBD1 might be the D (7 bases). Trimming pared 8 bases from V and 2 bases from J, leaving 13 bases between. Germline V gene data show CDR1 as LNHDA and CDR2 as SQIVND (reference sequence). The CDR3 is 13 amino acids. CDR3 coding DNA: TGTGCCAGTTCGCGGGACAGCACCTACGAGCAGTACTTC. Encoded protein: CASSRDSTYEQYF.

The CDR3 loop reads CSVVGQGITYEQYF. The DNA for the CDR3 is TGCAGCGTTGTCGGGCAGGGGATAACCTACGAGCAGTACTTC. The chain employs TRBV29-1 and TRBJ2-7; possibly TRBD1 for D (6 bases). Germline V gives CDR1 SQVTM, CDR2 ANQGSEA. Trimming removed 4 bases at V and 2 bases at J, with 15 bases between. The CDR3 length is 14 residues.

This clonotype was seen a single time. This chain joins TRBV7-2 and TRBJ2-7; D might be TRBD2 (5 bases). This CDR3 spans 12 amino acids. The germline CDR1 and CDR2 sequences are SGHTA and FQGNSA. V lost 5 bases to trimming and J lost 2 bases, with 7 bases between them. In DNA, the CDR3 is TGTGCCAGCAGCCACGGGACCTACGAGCAGTACTTC. It yields the protein CASSHGTYEQYF.

There are a few counts of this clonotype. The rearrangement joins TRBV10-3 to TRBJ2-1; 10 nucleotides line up with TRBD2. With V trimmed by 10 bases and J by 8 bases, 11 bases remained unmatched. Looked up from germline, CDR1 is ENHRY and CDR2 is SYGVKD. The CDR3 has 14 residues. The CDR3 here is CATKAGGRVDEQFF. The CDR3 DNA follows: TGTGCCACCAAAGCGGGGGGGCGAGTTGATGAGCAGTTCTTC.

CDR3 region: CASSAGQSGYTF. Written as DNA, the CDR3 is TGCGCCAGCAGCGCCGGGCAGAGCGGCTACACCTTC. V and J are TRBV4-3 and TRBJ1-2; D is uncertain. This CDR3 contains 12 residues. Trimming removed 5 bases from V and 8 bases from J, with 12 bases in between. Germline values: CDR1 LGHNA, CDR2 YSLEER.

This clonotype was seen a few times. This chain joins TRBV19 and TRBJ1-2, with 8 nucleotides matching TRBD1. Germline CDR1 is LNHDA and CDR2 is SQIVND (reference sequence). The CDR3 sequence is 16 residues long. The ends lost 4 bases at V and 4 bases at J; junction bases unmatched: 11. As DNA, the CDR3 is TGTGCCAGTAGTAGGGCGGACAGGGCCCCTACCTATGGCTACACCTTC. It specifies CASSRADRAPTYGYTF.

The chain links TRBV18 to TRBJ2-1; 14 bases are shared with TRBD2. The CDR3 is made up of 19 amino acids. The germline CDR1 and CDR2 sequences are KGHSH and LQKENI. V lost 6 bases to trimming and J lost 0 bases; unmatched junction nucleotides: 10. CDR3 DNA: TGTGCCAGCTCGGATGGTGGGACTAGCGGGAGCCGCTCCTACAATGAGCAGTTCTTC. As protein: CASSDGGTSGSRSYNEQFF.

This clonotype was seen a handful of times. This chain uses TRBV20-1 with TRBJ2-7; D is tentatively TRBD1 or TRBD2 (5 bases each). The CDR3 covers 12 residues. Germline lookup yields CDR1 DFQATT and CDR2 SNEGSKA (reference sequence). Trimming removed 3 bases from V and 0 bases from J, with 6 bases in between. The CDR3 coding sequence is TGCAGTGCTAGCGGGGCCTCCTACGAGCAGTACTTC. Translation: CSASGASYEQYF.

The rearrangement uses TRBV20-1 and TRBJ1-1; D ambiguous. The germline gives CDR1 DFQATT, CDR2 SNEGSKA (reference sequence). Trimming removed 3 bases at V and 1 base at J, with 12 bases between. The CDR3 consists of 14 residues. Here the CDR3 reads CSASYPVWNTEAFF. CDR3 DNA sequence: TGCAGTGCTAGTTATCCGGTGTGGAACACTGAAGCTTTCTTT.

This chain uses TRBV7-9 with TRBJ2-3; D not certain. V lost 6 bases and J lost 1, with 8 bases in between. The CDR3 extends over 13 amino acids. Germline V gene data show CDR1 as SEHNR and CDR2 as FQNEAQ (reference sequence). The DNA for the CDR3 is TGTGCCAGCAGACCGTCGGGCACAGATACGCAGTATTTT. The encoded protein is CASRPSGTDTQYF.

The chain combines TRBV20-1 with TRBJ2-7; the D gene is possibly TRBD1 (5 bases). V gave up 6 bases and J gave up 2 bases, with 17 bases separating them. Per germline, CDR1 DFQATT and CDR2 SNEGSKA (reference sequence). The CDR3 is 14 residues long. CDR3 loop: CSARDSPPAYEQYF. CDR3 in DNA: TGCAGTGCGCGCGACAGTCCCCCCGCCTACGAGCAGTACTTC.

This chain joins TRBV19 and TRBJ2-1; 12 bases agree with TRBD2. Germline CDR1 and CDR2: LNHDA and SQIVND (reference sequence). There are 15 residues in the CDR3. V shed 7 bases and J 7 bases; nucleotides not matched to a gene: 8. The CDR3 sequence is CASTPLAGGTNEQFF. CDR3 coding DNA: TGTGCCAGTACGCCACTAGCGGGGGGTACGAATGAGCAGTTCTTC.

This rearrangement joins TRBV5-5 to TRBJ1-2; TRBD1 aligns across 9 bases. The CDR3 consists of 16 residues. The germline CDR1 and CDR2 sequences are SGHKS and YYEKEE (reference sequence). V dropped 0 bases and J dropped 2; count of bases not matched to a gene: 5. This CDR3 is CASSLARTGANYGYTF. CDR3 nucleotide sequence: TGTGCCAGCAGCTTGGCCCGGACAGGGGCCAACTATGGCTACACCTTC.

Judged by abundance, this clonotype is medium-sized. The rearrangement links TRBV6-2 or TRBV6-3 to TRBJ2-3; 13 bases agree with TRBD2. Trimming cost V 2 bases and J 5 bases; bases outside gene matches: 7. The CDR3 spans 17 residues. The germline CDR1 and CDR2 sequences are MNHEY and SVGEGT. CDR3 protein: CASSYARTSGGLDTQYF. In DNA, the CDR3 is TGTGCCAGCAGTTACGCTCGGACTAGCGGGGGTCTAGATACGCAGTATTTT.

This clonotype has just a few counts. For the CDR3, the DNA is TGTGCCAGCAGTGCCGTTCAGGATTCACCCCTCCACTTT. It codes for CASSAVQDSPLHF. The V call is TRBV2, the J call TRBJ1-6; D gene unclear. The CDR3 spans 13 residues. The V and J ends lost 4 bases and 8 bases respectively, with 9 bases between them. Germline loops: CDR1 SNHLY, CDR2 FYNNEI.

In this sample, this clonotype turned up a few times. V and J are TRBV10-3 and TRBJ1-2; TRBD1 matches 7 bases. Germline CDR1 and CDR2: ENHRY and SYGVKD. The CDR3 has 14 amino acids. The V and J ends lost 6 bases and 6 bases, in that order; junction bases with no gene match: 10. The chain's CDR3 is CAIRQTGTQNGYTF. In DNA form, the CDR3 reads TGTGCCATCAGGCAGACAGGGACACAAAATGGCTACACCTTC.